This is a list of T cell receptor beta chains from one sample in a study of T-cell memory formation after mild COVID-19. TCRdb recomputed calls from the 5' RACE reads with MiXCR, one row per CDR3 protein. The profile covers 150,000 to 200,000 distinct CDR3 sequences, with more than 12% appearing a single time and 11% to 15% taken by the ten largest. Sequenced sample: PBMCs or a T cell subset sorted from them (not recorded which). Every receptor here comes from an adult woman who had mild COVID-19 (a few samples of this study predate the infection). Cell type and time point are not known. Each CDR3 is given with its conserved first and last residue.

V gene	J gene	CDR3 protein
TRBV25-1	TRBJ1-2	CASSEQQGGGYTF
TRBV5-1	TRBJ2-7	CASSSGLAGLQYF
TRBV7-2	TRBJ2-1	CASSLAPGLGSYNEQFF
TRBV5-5	TRBJ1-5	CASSLAGEGGQPQHF
TRBV7-2	TRBJ2-5	CASSFGTSVRDQYF
TRBV7-9	TRBJ2-3	CASRSGLAVTDTQYF
TRBV20-1	TRBJ2-1	CSAPRTSGPNEQFF
TRBV5-1	TRBJ2-1	CASSVYRGSYNEQFF
TRBV3-1	TRBJ2-1	CASRGLAGNNEQFF
TRBV5-1	TRBJ2-1	CASSLGTGGEQFF
TRBV7-9	TRBJ1-4	CASSPVRDRVSNEKLFF
TRBV6-5	TRBJ2-5	CASSYLGSETQYF
TRBV19	TRBJ2-3	CASSIGLAGGPADTQYF